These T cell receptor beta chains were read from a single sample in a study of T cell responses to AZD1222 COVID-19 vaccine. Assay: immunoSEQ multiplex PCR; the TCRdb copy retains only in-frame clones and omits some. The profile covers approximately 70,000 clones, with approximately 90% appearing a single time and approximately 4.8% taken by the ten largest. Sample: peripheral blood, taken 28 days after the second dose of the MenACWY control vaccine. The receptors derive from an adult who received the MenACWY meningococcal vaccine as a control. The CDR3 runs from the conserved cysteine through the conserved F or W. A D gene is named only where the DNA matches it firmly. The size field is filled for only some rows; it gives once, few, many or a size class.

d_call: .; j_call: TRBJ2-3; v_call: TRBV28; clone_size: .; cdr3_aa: CASGPLRGWSTDTQYF; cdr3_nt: TGTGCCAGCGGCCCCTTGCGGGGATGGAGCACAGATACGCAGTATTTT
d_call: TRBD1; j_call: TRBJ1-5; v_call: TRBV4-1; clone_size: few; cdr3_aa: CASSQPHRGHQPQHF; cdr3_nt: TGCGCCAGCAGCCAACCGCACAGGGGCCATCAGCCCCAGCATTTT
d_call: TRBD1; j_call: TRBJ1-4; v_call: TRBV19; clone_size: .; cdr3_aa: CASSIDSAGGTEKLFF; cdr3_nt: TGTGCCAGTAGTATCGATTCTGCAGGGGGCACGGAAAAACTGTTTTTT
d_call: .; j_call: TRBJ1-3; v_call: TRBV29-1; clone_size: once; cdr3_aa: CSAARQGSGNTIYF; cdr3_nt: TGCAGCGCTGCTCGGCAGGGGTCTGGAAACACCATATATTTT
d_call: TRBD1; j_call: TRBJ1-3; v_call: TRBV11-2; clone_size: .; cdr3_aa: CASSLTGPGNTIYF; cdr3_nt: TGTGCCAGCAGCTTGACAGGGCCTGGAAACACCATATATTTT
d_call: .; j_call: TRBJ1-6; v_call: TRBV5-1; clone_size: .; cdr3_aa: CASSLGTVYNSPLHF; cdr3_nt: TGCGCCAGCAGCTTGGGGACGGTCTATAATTCACCCCTCCACTTT
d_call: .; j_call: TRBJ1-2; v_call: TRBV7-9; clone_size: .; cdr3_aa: CASSLAGLSYGYTF; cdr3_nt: TGTGCCAGCAGCTTAGCGGGACTGAGCTATGGCTACACCTTC
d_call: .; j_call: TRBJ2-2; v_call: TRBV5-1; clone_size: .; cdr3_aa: CASSLAGENTGELFF; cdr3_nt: TGCGCCAGCAGCTTGGCCGGGGAGAACACCGGGGAGCTGTTTTTT
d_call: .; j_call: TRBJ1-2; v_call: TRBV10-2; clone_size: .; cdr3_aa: CASSESGQVDYKTYGYTF; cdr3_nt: TGCGCCAGCAGTGAGTCGGGGCAGGTTGACTACAAAACTTATGGCTACACCTTC
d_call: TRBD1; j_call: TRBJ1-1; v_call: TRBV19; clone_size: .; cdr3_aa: CASIHRGQRTEAFF; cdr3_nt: TGTGCCAGTATACACAGGGGGCAAAGGACTGAAGCTTTCTTT
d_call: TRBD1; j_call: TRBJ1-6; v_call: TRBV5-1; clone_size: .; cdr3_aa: CASSFGTGDSPLHF; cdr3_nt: TGCGCCAGCAGCTTCGGGACAGGGGATTCACCCCTCCACTTT
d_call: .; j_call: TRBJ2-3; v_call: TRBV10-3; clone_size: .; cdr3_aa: CAISTRGDASSTDTQYF; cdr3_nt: TGTGCCATCAGTACCCGTGGAGACGCGTCTAGCACAGATACGCAGTATTTT
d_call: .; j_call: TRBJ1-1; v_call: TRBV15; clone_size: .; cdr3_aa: CATSPRRVVTEAFF; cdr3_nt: TGTGCCACCAGCCCCAGACGGGTGGTCACTGAAGCTTTCTTT
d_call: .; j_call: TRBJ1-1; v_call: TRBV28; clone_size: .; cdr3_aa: CASSFGRKNTEAFF; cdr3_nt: TGTGCCAGCAGTTTTGGTCGGAAAAACACTGAAGCTTTCTTT
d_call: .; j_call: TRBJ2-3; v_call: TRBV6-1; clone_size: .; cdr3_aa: CASSVGSGPSTDTQYF; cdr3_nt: TGTGCCAGCAGTGTCGGTAGCGGTCCTAGCACAGATACGCAGTATTTT
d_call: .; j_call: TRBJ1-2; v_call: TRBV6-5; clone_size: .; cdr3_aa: CASSYPGLGSYTF; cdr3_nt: TGTGCCAGCAGTTACCCAGGCCTAGGGAGCTACACCTTC
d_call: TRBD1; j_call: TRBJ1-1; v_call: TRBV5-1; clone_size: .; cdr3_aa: CASSLTQGSGTEAFF; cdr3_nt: TGCGCCAGCAGCTTAACACAGGGGTCGGGCACTGAAGCTTTCTTT
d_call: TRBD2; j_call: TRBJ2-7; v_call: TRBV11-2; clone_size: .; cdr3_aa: CASSGRTSTYEQYF; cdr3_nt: TGTGCCAGCAGCGGACGGACTAGTACCTACGAGCAGTACTTC
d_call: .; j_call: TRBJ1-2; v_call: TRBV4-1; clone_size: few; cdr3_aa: CASSRQTDYGYTF; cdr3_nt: TGCGCCAGCAGCCGCCAGACTGACTATGGCTACACCTTC
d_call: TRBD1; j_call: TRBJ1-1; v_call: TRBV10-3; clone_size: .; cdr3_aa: CAISEGTTGANTEAFF; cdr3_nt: TGTGCCATCAGTGAGGGGACGACAGGGGCGAACACTGAAGCTTTCTTT
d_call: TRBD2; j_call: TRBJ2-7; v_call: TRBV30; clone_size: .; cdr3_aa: CAWSNVRLAGDPNEQYF; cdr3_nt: TGTGCCTGGAGTAATGTGAGACTAGCGGGAGATCCTAACGAGCAGTACTTC
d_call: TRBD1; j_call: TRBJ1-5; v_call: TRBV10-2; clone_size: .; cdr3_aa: CASSWDRSGHQPQHF; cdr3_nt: TGCGCCAGCAGCTGGGACAGGAGCGGTCATCAGCCCCAGCATTTT
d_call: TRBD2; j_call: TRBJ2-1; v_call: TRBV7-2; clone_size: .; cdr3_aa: CASTLSGLAHFEQFF; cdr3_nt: TGTGCCAGCACCTTATCTGGACTAGCACACTTTGAGCAGTTCTTC
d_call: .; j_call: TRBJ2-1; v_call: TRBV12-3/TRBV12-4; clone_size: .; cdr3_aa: CASRPDANEQFF; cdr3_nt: TGTGCCAGCAGGCCGGACGCTAATGAGCAGTTCTTC